This entry features one T cell receptor beta chain sequence. The sample comes from a study of blood T cell repertoires in COVID-19. Study-wide background: Researchers got acute and convalescent COVID-19 samples from the United States, Italy and Spain. In each case, the material was cDNA or gDNA derived from T cells, B-cell-depleted T cells, or PBMCs.

The V gene's germline CDR1 is MDHEN and CDR2 SYDVKM. The CDR3 length is 16 residues. The ends were cut back, 7 bases at V and 2 bases at J, with 21 bases in the middle. As originally analysed: Nucleated cell number was recorded as an estimate derived from reference gene primer amplification. Clones were sequenced by immunoSEQ multiplex PCR, and TCRdb holds only the in-frame ones, with some missing. V and J calls and clone size are as listed in that table; D and trimming were resolved from the DNA. The sample shows roughly 240,000 clones, 82% of them seen only once. Sequencing was carried out using peripheral blood. The sequence derives from a woman aged 65 to 85 with acute or convalescent COVID-19. V usage is TRBV28 and J usage is TRBJ2-7; the D gene is possibly TRBD2 (5 bases). The CDR3 bases are TGTGCCAGCACCGAATTAGGGAGTTTCAAGACCTACGAGCAGTACTTC. Translating it yields CASTELGSFKTYEQYF.